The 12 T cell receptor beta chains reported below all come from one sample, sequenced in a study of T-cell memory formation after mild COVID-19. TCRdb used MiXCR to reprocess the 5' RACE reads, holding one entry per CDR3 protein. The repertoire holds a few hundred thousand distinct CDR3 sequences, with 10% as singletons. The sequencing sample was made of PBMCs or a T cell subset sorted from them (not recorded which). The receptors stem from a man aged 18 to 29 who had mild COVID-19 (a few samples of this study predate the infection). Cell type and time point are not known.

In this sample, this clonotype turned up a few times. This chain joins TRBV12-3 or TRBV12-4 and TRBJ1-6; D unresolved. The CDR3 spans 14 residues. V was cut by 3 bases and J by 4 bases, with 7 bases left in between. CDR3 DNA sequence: TGTGCCAGCAGTTTTTGGGGTTATAATTCACCCCTCCACTTT. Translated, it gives CASSFWGYNSPLHF.

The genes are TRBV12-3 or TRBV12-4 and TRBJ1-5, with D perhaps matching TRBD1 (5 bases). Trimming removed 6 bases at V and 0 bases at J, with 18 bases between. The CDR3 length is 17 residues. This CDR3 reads CASRRDGRGYSNQPQHF. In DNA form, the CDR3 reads TGTGCCAGCAGGCGTGATGGACGGGGGTATAGCAATCAGCCCCAGCATTTT.

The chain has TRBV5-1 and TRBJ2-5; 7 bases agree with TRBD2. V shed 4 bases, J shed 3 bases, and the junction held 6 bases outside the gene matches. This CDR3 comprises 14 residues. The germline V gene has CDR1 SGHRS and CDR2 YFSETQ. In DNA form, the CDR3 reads TGCGCCAGCAGCCAACCTAGCGGAAAAGAGACCCAGTACTTC. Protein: CASSQPSGKETQYF.

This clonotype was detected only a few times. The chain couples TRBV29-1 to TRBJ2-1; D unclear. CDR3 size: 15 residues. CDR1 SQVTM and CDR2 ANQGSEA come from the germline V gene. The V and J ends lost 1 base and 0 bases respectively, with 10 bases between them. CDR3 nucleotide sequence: TGCAGCGTTGAAGCCCGGATAAGCTCCTACAATGAGCAGTTCTTC. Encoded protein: CSVEARISSYNEQFF.

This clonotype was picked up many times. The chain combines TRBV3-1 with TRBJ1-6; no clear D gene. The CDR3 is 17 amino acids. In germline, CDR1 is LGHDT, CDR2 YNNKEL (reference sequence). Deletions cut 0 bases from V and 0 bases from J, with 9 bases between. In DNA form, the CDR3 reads TGTGCCAGCAGCCAAGATCTCGGGAGCTCCTATAATTCACCCCTCCACTTT. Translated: CASSQDLGSSYNSPLHF.

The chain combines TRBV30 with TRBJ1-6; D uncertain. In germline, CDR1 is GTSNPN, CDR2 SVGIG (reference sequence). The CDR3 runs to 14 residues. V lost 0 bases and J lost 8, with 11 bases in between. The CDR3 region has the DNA TGTGCCTGGAGTGTCACAGATAACTATTCACCCCTCCACTTT. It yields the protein CAWSVTDNYSPLHF.

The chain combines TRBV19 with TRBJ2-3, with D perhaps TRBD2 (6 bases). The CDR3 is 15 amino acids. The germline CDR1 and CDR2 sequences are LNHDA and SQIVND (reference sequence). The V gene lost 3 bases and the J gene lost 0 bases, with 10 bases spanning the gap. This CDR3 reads CASSIGGDSTDTQYF. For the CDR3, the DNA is TGTGCCAGTAGTATCGGCGGGGACAGCACAGATACGCAGTATTTT.

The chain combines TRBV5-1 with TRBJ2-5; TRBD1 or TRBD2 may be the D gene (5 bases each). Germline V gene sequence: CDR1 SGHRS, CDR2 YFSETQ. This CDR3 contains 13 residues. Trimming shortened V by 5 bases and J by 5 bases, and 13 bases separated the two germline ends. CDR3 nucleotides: TGCGCCAGCAGTCCCGGGGCGACGGAGACCCAGTACTTC. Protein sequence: CASSPGATETQYF. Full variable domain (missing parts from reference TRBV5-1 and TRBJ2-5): KAGVTQTPRYLIKTRGQQVTLSCSPISGHRSVSWYQQTPGQGLQFLFEYFSETQRNKGNFPGRFSGRQFSNSRSEMNVSTLELGDSALYLCASSPGATETQYFGPGTRLLVL.

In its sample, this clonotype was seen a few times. CDR3 nucleotides: TGCAGTGCTACAGTTGGGGGTCCCGGGGCCAACGTCCTGACTTTC. It codes for CSATVGGPGANVLTF. The chain couples TRBV20-1 to TRBJ2-6, with D tentatively TRBD1 or TRBD2 (5 bases each). CDR3 size: 15 residues. In germline, CDR1 is DFQATT, CDR2 SNEGSKA (reference sequence). The ends were cut back, 4 bases at V and 4 bases at J, with 14 bases in the middle.

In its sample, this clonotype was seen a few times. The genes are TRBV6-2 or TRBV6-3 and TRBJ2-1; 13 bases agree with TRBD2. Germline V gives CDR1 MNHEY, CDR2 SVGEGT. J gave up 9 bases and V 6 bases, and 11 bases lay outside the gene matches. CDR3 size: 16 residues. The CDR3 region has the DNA TGTGCCAGCAGCTTGTCGACTAGCGGGGGGCGCAGTGAGCAGTTCTTC. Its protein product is CASSLSTSGGRSEQFF.

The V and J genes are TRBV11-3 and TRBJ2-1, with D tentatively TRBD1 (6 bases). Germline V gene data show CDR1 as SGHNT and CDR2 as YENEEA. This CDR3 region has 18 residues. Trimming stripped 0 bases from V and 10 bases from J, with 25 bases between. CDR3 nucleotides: TGTGCCAGCAGCTTAGATCAAGGGGGATCCGCCAGGGCGGCCGAGCAGTTCTTC. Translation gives CASSLDQGGSARAAEQFF.

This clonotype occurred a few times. The CDR3 DNA reads as TGCAGTGCTAGAGATCCCACCCTACGCGGGGGGGTGAGGGAGCAGTTCTTC. Its translation is CSARDPTLRGGVREQFF. The J gene is TRBJ2-1, the V gene TRBV20-1; 9 nucleotides match TRBD2. V shed 0 bases, J shed 10 bases, and the junction held 16 bases outside the gene matches. The CDR3 spans 17 residues. Per germline, CDR1 DFQATT and CDR2 SNEGSKA (reference sequence).